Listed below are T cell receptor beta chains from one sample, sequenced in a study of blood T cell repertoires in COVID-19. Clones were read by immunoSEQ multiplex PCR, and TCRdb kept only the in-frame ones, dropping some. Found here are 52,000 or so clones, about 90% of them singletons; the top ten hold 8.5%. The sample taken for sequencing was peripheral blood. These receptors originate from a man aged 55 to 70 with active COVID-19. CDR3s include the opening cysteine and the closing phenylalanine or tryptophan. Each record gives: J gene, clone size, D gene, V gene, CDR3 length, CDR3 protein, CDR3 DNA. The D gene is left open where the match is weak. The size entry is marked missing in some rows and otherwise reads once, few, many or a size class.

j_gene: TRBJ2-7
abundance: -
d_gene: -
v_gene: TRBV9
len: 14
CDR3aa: CASSVGRSSYEQYF
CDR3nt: TGTGCCAGCAGCGTTGGGAGAAGCTCCTACGAGCAGTACTTC

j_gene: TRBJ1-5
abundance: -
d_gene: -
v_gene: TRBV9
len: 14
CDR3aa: CASSAGLRNQPQHF
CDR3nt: TGTGCCAGCAGCGCCGGACTCCGCAATCAGCCCCAGCATTTT

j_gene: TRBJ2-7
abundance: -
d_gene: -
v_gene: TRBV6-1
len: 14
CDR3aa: CASSEGVLSYEQYF
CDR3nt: TGTGCCAGCAGTGAAGGGGTACTATCCTACGAGCAGTACTTC

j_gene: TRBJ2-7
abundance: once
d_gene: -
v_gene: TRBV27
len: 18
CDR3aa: CASSDQGPKNYRTYEQYF
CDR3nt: TGTGCCAGCAGTGATCAGGGCCCCAAAAACTACCGCACCTACGAGCAGTACTTC

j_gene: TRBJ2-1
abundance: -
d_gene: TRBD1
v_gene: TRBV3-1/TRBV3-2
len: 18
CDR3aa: CASSQKTGGLRFYNEQFF
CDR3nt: TGTGCCAGCAGCCAAAAGACAGGGGGCTTACGGTTCTACAATGAGCAGTTCTTC

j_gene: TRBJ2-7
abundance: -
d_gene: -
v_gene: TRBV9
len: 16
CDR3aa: CASSVDSAGNSYEQYF
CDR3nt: TGTGCCAGCAGCGTAGATTCTGCGGGGAACTCCTACGAGCAGTACTTC

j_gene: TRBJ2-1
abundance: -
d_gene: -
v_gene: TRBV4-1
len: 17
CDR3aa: CASSQDLEASSYNEQFF
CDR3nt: TGCGCCAGCAGCCAAGATTTGGAGGCGAGCTCCTACAATGAGCAGTTCTTC

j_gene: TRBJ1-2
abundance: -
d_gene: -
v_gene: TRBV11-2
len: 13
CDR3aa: CASSLEEGYGYTF
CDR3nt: TGTGCCAGCAGTCTCGAGGAGGGCTATGGCTACACCTTC

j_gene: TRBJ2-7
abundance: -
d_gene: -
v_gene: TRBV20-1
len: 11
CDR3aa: CSARDPGEQYF
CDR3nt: TGCAGTGCTAGAGATCCGGGCGAGCAGTACTTC

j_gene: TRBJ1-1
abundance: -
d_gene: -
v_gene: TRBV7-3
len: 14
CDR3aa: CASRPGSVNTEAFF
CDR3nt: TGTGCCAGCAGACCAGGGTCAGTGAACACTGAAGCTTTCTTT

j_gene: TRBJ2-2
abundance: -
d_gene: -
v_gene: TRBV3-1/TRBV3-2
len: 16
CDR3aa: CASSQVRGSNTGELFF
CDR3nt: TGTGCCAGCAGCCAAGTTCGGGGATCGAACACCGGGGAGCTGTTTTTT

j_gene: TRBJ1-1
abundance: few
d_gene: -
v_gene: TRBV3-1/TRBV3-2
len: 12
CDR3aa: CASSQGASEAFF
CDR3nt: TGTGCCAGCAGCCAAGGGGCGTCTGAAGCTTTCTTT

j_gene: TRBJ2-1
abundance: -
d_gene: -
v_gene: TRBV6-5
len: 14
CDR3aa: CASSSPQLATEQFF
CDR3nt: TGTGCCAGCAGTTCCCCCCAGCTAGCGACTGAGCAGTTCTTC

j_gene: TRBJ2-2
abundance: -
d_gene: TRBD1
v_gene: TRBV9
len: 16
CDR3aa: CASSSQGTGIAGELFF
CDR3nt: TGTGCCAGCAGCTCACAGGGGACGGGAATCGCCGGGGAGCTGTTTTTT

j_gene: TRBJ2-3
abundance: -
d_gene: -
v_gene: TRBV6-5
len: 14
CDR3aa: CASSYSWRTDTQYF
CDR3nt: TGTGCCAGCAGTTACTCATGGAGAACAGATACGCAGTATTTT

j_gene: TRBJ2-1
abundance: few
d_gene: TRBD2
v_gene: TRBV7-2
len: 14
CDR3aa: CASSLHGTSGEQFF
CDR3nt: TGTGCCAGCAGCCTCCACGGGACTAGCGGTGAGCAGTTCTTC

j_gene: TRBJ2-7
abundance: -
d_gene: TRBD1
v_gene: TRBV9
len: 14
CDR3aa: CASSPGTGHYEQYF
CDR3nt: TGTGCCAGCAGCCCCGGGACAGGGCACTACGAGCAGTACTTC

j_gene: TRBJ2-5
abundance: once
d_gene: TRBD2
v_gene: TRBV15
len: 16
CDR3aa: CATSRGAGDTRETQYF
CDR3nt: TGTGCCACCAGCAGAGGAGCGGGAGATACGAGGGAGACCCAGTACTTC

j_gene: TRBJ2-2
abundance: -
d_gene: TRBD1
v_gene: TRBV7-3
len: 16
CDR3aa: CASSRGGRTNTGELFF
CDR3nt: TGTGCCAGCAGCCGAGGGGGCAGGACGAACACCGGGGAGCTGTTTTTT

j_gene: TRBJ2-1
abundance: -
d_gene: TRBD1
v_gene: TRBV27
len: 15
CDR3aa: CASSRPGQAYNEQFF
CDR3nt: TGTGCCAGCAGTCGGCCGGGACAGGCTTACAATGAGCAGTTCTTC

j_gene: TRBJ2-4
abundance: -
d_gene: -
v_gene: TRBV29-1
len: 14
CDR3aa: CSARSGLAKNIQYF
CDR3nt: TGCAGCGCTCGGTCGGGACTGGCCAAAAACATTCAGTACTTC

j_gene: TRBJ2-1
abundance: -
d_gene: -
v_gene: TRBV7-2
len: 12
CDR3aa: CASSSQLGRQFF
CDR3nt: TGTGCCAGCAGCTCGCAACTAGGGAGGCAGTTCTTC

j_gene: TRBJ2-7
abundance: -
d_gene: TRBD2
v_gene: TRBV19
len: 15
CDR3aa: CASSTPLAGSYEQYF
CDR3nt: TGTGCCAGTAGTACCCCCTTAGCGGGGTCCTACGAGCAGTACTTC

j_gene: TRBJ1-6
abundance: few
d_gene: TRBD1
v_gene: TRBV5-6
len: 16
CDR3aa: CASSSDRGTYNSPLHF
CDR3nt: TGTGCCAGCAGCTCCGACAGGGGAACCTATAATTCACCCCTCCACTTT

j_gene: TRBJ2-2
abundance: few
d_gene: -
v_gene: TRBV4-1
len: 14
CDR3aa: CASSQSLNTGELFF
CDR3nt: TGCGCCAGCAGCCAATCCCTTAACACCGGGGAGCTGTTTTTT

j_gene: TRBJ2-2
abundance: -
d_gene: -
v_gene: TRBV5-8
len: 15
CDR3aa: CASSFRGDHTGELFF
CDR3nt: TGTGCCAGCAGCTTCCGGGGAGACCACACCGGGGAGCTGTTTTTT

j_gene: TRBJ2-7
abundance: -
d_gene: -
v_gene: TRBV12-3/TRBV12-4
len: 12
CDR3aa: CASSSSAWEQYF
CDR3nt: TGTGCCAGCAGTTCTTCAGCGTGGGAGCAGTACTTC

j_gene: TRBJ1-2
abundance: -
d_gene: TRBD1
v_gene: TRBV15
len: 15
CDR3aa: CATSRDTGQGYGYTF
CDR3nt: TGTGCCACCAGCAGAGATACGGGACAGGGATATGGCTACACCTTC

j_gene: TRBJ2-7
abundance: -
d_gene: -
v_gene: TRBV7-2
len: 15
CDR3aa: CASSLEVQGHRGQYF
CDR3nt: TGTGCCAGCAGCTTAGAAGTGCAGGGGCATCGGGGGCAGTACTTC